These 28 T cell receptor beta chains originate from one sample sequenced in a study of T cells in tuberculosis. TCRdb keeps only in-frame clones here, not all; method: immunoSEQ multiplex PCR. The table lists about 29,000 clones, almost 90% of them singletons. The sequenced material came from PBMCs. The receptors shown here come from a donor aged 10-29 years with latent tuberculosis or without tuberculosis infection.

The rearrangement joins TRBV2 to TRBJ2-3; 12 bases are a match to TRBD2. J lost 2 bases, V lost 6 bases, and 6 bases had no gene match. This CDR3 comprises 16 residues. Per the germline V gene, CDR1 is SNHLY and CDR2 is FYNNEI. Here the CDR3 DNA reads TGTGCCAGCAGATGGCTAGCGGGGGGGCCCACAGATACGCAGTATTTT. It encodes CASRWLAGGPTDTQYF.

The rearrangement uses TRBV28 and TRBJ1-2; D gene unclear. The CDR3 extends over 10 amino acids. Per the germline V gene, CDR1 is MDHEN and CDR2 is SYDVKM. V was shortened by 5 bases and J by 8 bases, with 6 bases between the two germline ends. The CDR3 is CASSHQGYTF. In DNA form, the CDR3 reads TGTGCCAGCAGTCATCAGGGCTACACCTTC.

This clone was counted once. The chain combines TRBV7-9 with TRBJ2-3; TRBD2 agrees at 16 bases. The germline V gene has CDR1 SEHNR and CDR2 FQNEAQ (reference sequence). J was trimmed by 10 bases and V by 4 bases; bases with no gene match: 11. This CDR3 has 17 residues. The CDR3 bases are TGTGCCAGCAGCTCCCGGGGACTAGCGGGGGGGCCCGAGGCGCAGTATTTT. It yields the protein CASSSRGLAGGPEAQYF.

V and J are TRBV28 and TRBJ1-1, with 11 positions matching TRBD1. This CDR3 has 20 residues. V was clipped by 6 bases and J by 0 bases; unmatched bases: 18. CDR1 is MDHEN and CDR2 is SYDVKM in the germline V gene. Here the CDR3 reads CASSLPDRRTGGRVNTEAFF. The CDR3 nucleotides read TGTGCCAGCAGCCTACCAGACCGCCGGACAGGGGGCAGGGTGAACACTGAAGCTTTCTTT. The whole variable domain, filled in from reference TRBV28 and TRBJ1-1, reads DVKVTQSSRYLVKRTGEKVFLECVQDMDHENMFWYRQDPGLGLRLIYFSYDVKMKEKGDIPEGYSVSREKKERFSLILESASTNQTSMYLCASSLPDRRTGGRVNTEAFFGQGTRLTVV.

The chain has TRBV28 and TRBJ2-7, with 13 bases that match TRBD2. This CDR3 has 16 residues. Germline trimming cut 4 bases from V and 2 bases from J; bases unmatched to any gene: 5. CDR1 is MDHEN, CDR2 SYDVKM, per germline. The DNA of the CDR3 is TGTGCCAGCAGTTCAGGGACTAGCGGGGTAGCCTACGAGCAGTACTTC. Amino acids: CASSSGTSGVAYEQYF.

V usage is TRBV2 and J usage is TRBJ2-5, with D possibly matching TRBD2 (5 bases). The CDR3 totals 14 residues. V lost 4 bases and J 7 bases, leaving 16 bases between the germline ends. Germline CDR1 SNHLY, CDR2 FYNNEI. The DNA of the CDR3 is TGTGCCAGCAGTGGTGGGAGTGGCCTTTGGACCCAGTACTTC. Its protein is CASSGGSGLWTQYF.

The gene calls are TRBV11-2 and TRBJ1-2, with TRBD1 as a possible D gene (6 bases). In germline, CDR1 is SGHAT, CDR2 FQNNGV. CDR3 length: 15 amino acids. V gave up 1 base and J gave up 4 bases, with 13 bases separating them. CDR3 amino acids: CASSLGQGLSYGYTF. CDR3 in DNA: TGTGCCAGCAGCTTAGGTCAGGGGCTCAGCTATGGCTACACCTTC.

V gene TRBV5-1 combines with J gene TRBJ2-1; TRBD2 agrees at 7 bases. The CDR3 totals 14 residues. CDR1 is SGHRS and CDR2 is YFSETQ in the germline V gene. V dropped 5 bases and J dropped 3; count of bases not matched to a gene: 5. The CDR3: CASSGAGRYNEQFF. Here the CDR3 DNA reads TGCGCCAGCAGTGGAGCGGGGCGCTACAATGAGCAGTTCTTC.

The rearrangement links TRBV6-5 to TRBJ1-4; TRBD1 aligns across 8 bases. The CDR3 runs to 15 residues. Germline CDR1 reads MNHEY; CDR2 reads SVGAGI. J gave up 11 bases and V 0 bases, and 8 bases lay outside the gene matches. This chain's CDR3 is CASSYSTGDVTKLFF. The CDR3 DNA is TGTGCCAGCAGTTACTCGACAGGGGACGTGACCAAACTGTTTTTT.

In its sample, this clone was seen a few times. J is TRBJ2-1 and V is TRBV21-1; the table's D call, TRBD1, has no DNA check behind it. TRBV21-1 is a pseudogene locus. The CDR3 runs 18 residues. CDR3 nucleotides: TGTGCCAGCAGCAAAGAAGCTACCGACAGGGTCTCGGGCAATGAGCAGTTCTTC. Translated, it gives CASSKEATDRVSGNEQFF.

The genes are TRBV6-6 and TRBJ1-5; D might be TRBD1 (5 bases). The germline V gene has CDR1 MNHNY and CDR2 SVGAGI (reference sequence). The CDR3 has 13 amino acids. Deletions cut 6 bases from V and 6 bases from J, with 12 bases between. This chain's CDR3 is CASSPSGGQPQHF. The CDR3 region has the DNA TGTGCCAGCAGCCCATCGGGGGGTCAGCCCCAGCATTTT.

The V call is TRBV19, the J call TRBJ1-6; D remains unclear. The CDR3 consists of 20 residues. CDR1 is LNHDA, CDR2 SQIVND, per germline (reference sequence). V was clipped by 0 bases and J by 4 bases, with 22 bases between them. The CDR3 is CASSIEYDRGSSAYNSPLHF. CDR3 DNA: TGTGCCAGTAGTATAGAATACGATCGGGGTTCATCAGCTTATAATTCACCCCTCCACTTT.

V and J are TRBV5-1 and TRBJ2-7, with D unresolved. Germline loops: CDR1 SGHRS, CDR2 YFSETQ. Trimming stripped 0 bases from V and 5 bases from J, with 6 bases between. There are 12 residues in the CDR3. CDR3 bases: TGCGCCAGCAGCTTGGTTTCCGACGAGCAGTACTTC. Amino acids: CASSLVSDEQYF.

This clone is a singleton in its sample. This chain joins TRBV11-2 and TRBJ1-2; tentative D call: TRBD1 (6 bases). The V end was cut by 5 bases, the J end by 8 bases, with 15 bases between. Per the germline V gene, CDR1 is SGHAT and CDR2 is FQNNGV. The length of the CDR3 is 13 residues. The CDR3 region has the DNA TGTGCCAGCAGCCTCCGGGGGGCGCGAGGCTACACCTTC. The encoded protein is CASSLRGARGYTF. Full variable domain (outside the CDR3, taken from reference TRBV11-2 and TRBJ1-2): EAGVAQSPRYKIIEKRQSVAFWCNPISGHATLYWYQQILGQGPKLLIQFQNNGVVDDSQLPKDRFSAERLKGVDSTLKIQPAKLEDSAVYLCASSLRGARGYTFGSGTRLTVV.

This chain connects TRBV11-2 to TRBJ1-1, with D perhaps TRBD1 (6 bases). V lost 6 bases, J lost 5 bases, and 10 bases lay in between. Germline assignment: CDR1 SGHAT and CDR2 FQNNGV. CDR3 length: 12 residues. CDR3 DNA sequence: TGTGCCAGCAGTCTCAGGGGAACTGAAGCTTTCTTT. Translated, it gives CASSLRGTEAFF.

The chain recombines TRBV4-1 with TRBJ1-5; possible D gene TRBD1, 5 bases. V was clipped by 0 bases and J by 7 bases, with 13 bases between them. The CDR3 covers 15 residues. Germline V CDR1 and CDR2: MGHRA, YSYEKL. In DNA, the CDR3 is TGCGCCAGCAGCCAAGATTGGGCAGGGCGCCAGCCCCAGCATTTT. Residues: CASSQDWAGRQPQHF.

V is TRBV28 and J is TRBJ2-7; the D is unclear. Germline assignment: CDR1 MDHEN and CDR2 SYDVKM. The CDR3 is made up of 15 amino acids. V was trimmed by 5 bases and J by 0 bases, leaving 14 bases between them. This CDR3 is CASSPTILSSYEQYF. Here the CDR3 DNA reads TGTGCCAGCAGTCCAACTATCTTGAGCTCCTACGAGCAGTACTTC.

The chain carries TRBV4-1 and TRBJ2-2, with TRBD1 as a possible D gene (5 bases). The germline V and J ends were trimmed by 5 bases and 1 base, with 8 bases remaining between them. Looked up from germline, CDR1 is MGHRA and CDR2 is YSYEKL. There are 14 residues in the CDR3. The CDR3 sequence is CASSVGQNTGELFF. As DNA, the CDR3 is TGCGCCAGCAGCGTTGGACAGAACACCGGGGAGCTGTTTTTT.

This chain connects TRBV5-6 to TRBJ2-7, with 9 bases lining up with TRBD1. Trimming took 4 bases from V and 4 from J; bases not matched to a gene: 18. CDR1 and CDR2 (germline): SGHDT, YYEEEE. The CDR3 totals 18 residues. CDR3 nucleotide sequence: TGTGCCAGCAGCCGACGGACCACAGGGGGCTTCAGTGCATACGAGCAGTACTTC. Translated, it gives CASSRRTTGGFSAYEQYF. Based on the CDR3 plus reference TRBV5-6 and TRBJ2-7, the full variable domain is DAGVTQSPTHLIKTRGQQVTLRCSPKSGHDTVSWYQQALGQGPQFIFQYYEEEERQRGNFPDRFSGHQFPNYSSELNVNALLLGDSALYLCASSRRTTGGFSAYEQYFGPGTRLTVT.

The rearrangement uses TRBV19 and TRBJ1-1; perhaps TRBD1 as D (6 bases). The ends were cut back, 6 bases at V and 5 bases at J, with 16 bases in the middle. This CDR3 comprises 14 residues. Germline V CDR1 and CDR2: LNHDA, SQIVND (reference sequence). The CDR3, as DNA: TGTGCCAGTAGACCCAGGGGTCCGCAGACTGAAGCTTTCTTT. It translates to CASRPRGPQTEAFF.

The chain employs TRBV5-6 and TRBJ2-1; 11 bases agree with TRBD2. CDR1 is SGHDT and CDR2 is YYEEEE in the germline V gene. J lost 3 bases, V lost 6 bases, and 5 bases had no gene match. The CDR3 is made up of 15 amino acids. This chain's CDR3 is CASKTSGGRYNEQFF. The CDR3 DNA is TGTGCCAGCAAAACTAGCGGGGGCCGCTACAATGAGCAGTTCTTC.

This clone was counted between two and nine times. V usage is TRBV19 and J usage is TRBJ2-3; 12 nucleotides line up with TRBD2. This CDR3 has 17 amino acids. The trim removed 4 bases at V and 4 bases at J, leaving 9 bases unmatched. Germline CDR1 and CDR2: LNHDA and SQIVND (reference sequence). The CDR3 region is CASSTSGGGIRSDTQYF. The CDR3 nucleotides read TGTGCCAGTAGTACTAGCGGGGGGGGAATCAGATCAGATACGCAGTATTTT.

The rearrangement links TRBV7-9 to TRBJ2-5; TRBD1 might be the D (5 bases). This CDR3 has 14 amino acids. Germline V lookup: CDR1 SEHNR, CDR2 FQNEAQ (reference sequence). V was clipped by 3 bases and J by 3 bases, with 11 bases between them. This CDR3 reads CASSLATDKETQYF. CDR3 DNA: TGTGCCAGCAGCTTGGCGACGGACAAAGAGACCCAGTACTTC.

The chain uses TRBV5-1 and TRBJ2-1; TRBD2 matches at 12 bases. This CDR3 comprises 16 residues. CDR1 and CDR2 from the germline V gene are SGHRS and YFSETQ. V shed 2 bases, J shed 6 bases, and the junction held 6 bases outside the gene matches. CDR3 DNA: TGCGCCAGCAGCTTTTCCCGACTAGCGGGGGTCAATGAGCAGTTCTTC. Its protein is CASSFSRLAGVNEQFF.

This clone was picked up one time. The chain combines TRBV7-2 with TRBJ2-7; the D is unclear. V lost 0 bases, J lost 4 bases, and 10 bases lay in between. Germline CDR1 and CDR2: SGHTA and FQGNSA. The CDR3 is made up of 14 amino acids. The CDR3 DNA follows: TGTGCCAGCAGCTTAGCTGGAGACGGGTACGAGCAGTACTTC. It translates to CASSLAGDGYEQYF.

The chain is built from TRBV19 and TRBJ1-5, with TRBD1 identical over 7 bases. The germline V gene encodes CDR1 LNHDA and CDR2 SQIVND (reference sequence). V lost 4 bases, J lost 4 bases, and 4 bases stayed unmatched. The CDR3 is made up of 14 amino acids. CDR3: CASSRQGGNQPQHF. Here the CDR3 DNA reads TGTGCCAGTAGTAGACAGGGTGGGAATCAGCCCCAGCATTTT.

J is TRBJ2-3 and V is TRBV7-3; possibly TRBD2 for D (6 bases). From germline, CDR1 is SGHTA and CDR2 FQGTGA. V was clipped by 5 bases and J by 5 bases, with 20 bases between them. This CDR3 is built from 16 residues. The DNA of the CDR3 is TGTGCCAGCAGCCCCTCTAGCGCCCTAGGGTTAGATACGCAGTATTTT. This gives the protein CASSPSSALGLDTQYF.

This chain connects TRBV4-1 to TRBJ1-1; D is possibly TRBD1 (5 bases). CDR3 length: 15 amino acids. Germline-derived CDR1 and CDR2 are MGHRA and YSYEKL. V was shortened by 1 base and J by 1 base, with 10 bases between the two germline ends. CDR3 sequence reads: CASSQVGGRNTEAFF. The CDR3 DNA sequence: TGCGCCAGCAGCCAAGTTGGGGGGAGGAACACTGAAGCTTTCTTT.